This TCR beta chain stems from a study of T cells in Graves' hyperthyroidism and ophthalmopathy. Whole-study context: Peripheral blood was collected at initial diagnosis, before any treatment.

For ophthalmopathy patients, the Clinical Activity Score was at least 3 and the NOSPECS grade at least 4; duration was under 3 months. The CDR3 loop spans 10 amino acids. CDR1 SQVTM and CDR2 ANQGSEA come from the germline V gene. V was clipped by 5 bases and J by 5 bases, with 4 bases between them. Whole-study findings and limits: Most thyroid-expanded clonotypes above 0.001 were also found in blood.

Comments on this clonotype: Its antigen is still unknown.

Amplification of TCR beta CDR3 regions was performed using RNA transcripts as template. The HTBI primer set was used in a first-round RT-PCR of the TCR CDR3. TCRdb reanalysed the multiplex PCR reads using MiXCR and keeps one entry per CDR3 protein. The data hold about 58,000 distinct CDR3 sequences, with roughly 52% observed a single time. The TCR comes from a woman between 25 and 40 years old with Graves' ophthalmopathy. The sample taken for sequencing was blood. The chain joins TRBV29-1 to TRBJ2-1; D unclear. The DNA of the CDR3 is TGCAGCGTTAGGGACAATGAGCAGTTCTTC. Translating gives CSVRDNEQFF.